Only one count was recorded for the clone carrying this T cell receptor beta chain. What it binds is not known. Germline V gene sequence: CDR1 SGHDN, CDR2 FVKESK. The length of the CDR3 is 17 residues. Trimming pared 5 bases from V and 4 bases from J, leaving 23 bases between. These data come from a study of siplizumab effects on memory and regulatory T cells. General study findings and limits: Whether proliferating Tregs in siplizumab cultures suppress was not functionally confirmed. On average, about 70% of mappable alloreactive CD4+ clones were Treg-derived under siplizumab, against about 29% in controls. Siplizumab caused a significant drop in alloreactive sequences traceable to unstimulated CD4+ memory cells. Major contributors to the alloresponse seemed to be naive T cells, which also appeared more diverse than memory cells.

The table came from immunoSEQ multiplex PCR; TCRdb's copy has only in-frame clones and leaves some out. The sample consists of roughly 100,000 clones, about 94% of them appearing once. The origin of this receptor is a human donor in good health. Sequencing input: CD4+ T cells sorted from blood. This chain connects TRBV14 to TRBJ1-1, with a weak D call TRBD1 (6 bases). The CDR3 here is CASSTTGMSARSTEAFF. The CDR3 nucleotides are TGTGCCAGCAGCACTACAGGGATGTCGGCTCGAAGCACTGAAGCTTTCTTT.